Presented here are 16 T cell receptor beta chains from one specimen sequenced in a study of blood T cell repertoires in COVID-19. Generated by immunoSEQ multiplex PCR, the TCRdb table keeps only in-frame clones and is missing some. The sample gives fewer than 75,000 clones, roughly 87% of which show up once; around 10% is in the top ten. The sequenced material came from peripheral blood. Every receptor here comes from an elderly man with acute or convalescent COVID-19.

V gene TRBV5-4 combines with J gene TRBJ1-2, with a weak D call TRBD1 (6 bases). V was pared by 1 base and J by 8 bases, with 15 bases between. The CDR3 sequence is 14 residues long. CDR1 SGHNT and CDR2 YYREEE come from the germline V gene (reference sequence). CDR3 DNA sequence: TGTGCCAGCAGCTTGAACAGGGACGTAAGAGGCTACACCTTC. As protein: CASSLNRDVRGYTF.

The chain combines TRBV4-1 with TRBJ1-4; 7 bases are shared with TRBD1. V lost 2 bases and J lost 4; bases outside the gene matches: 7. CDR1 is MGHRA, CDR2 YSYEKL, per germline. This CDR3 is built from 16 residues. The CDR3 protein is CASSQYAQGVNEKLFF. The DNA of the CDR3 is TGCGCCAGCAGCCAATACGCGCAGGGGGTTAATGAAAAACTGTTTTTT.

The chain uses TRBV5-6 and TRBJ1-1; 8 nucleotides align to TRBD1. There are 16 residues in the CDR3. The V segment lost 2 bases and the J segment 0 bases; nucleotides outside the gene matches: 6. The germline gives CDR1 SGHDT, CDR2 YYEEEE. As DNA, the CDR3 is TGTGCCAGCAGCTTTGGGACAGGAACTTTGAACACTGAAGCTTTCTTT. Translation gives CASSFGTGTLNTEAFF.

This chain joins TRBV6-5 and TRBJ2-2; the D gene is possibly TRBD1 (6 bases). Germline V CDR1 and CDR2: MNHEY, SVGAGI. The CDR3 sequence is 14 residues long. Trimming pared 9 bases from V and 2 bases from J, leaving 13 bases between. CDR3 protein: CASGGHLNTGELFF. In nucleotides, the CDR3 is TGTGCCAGTGGGGGACACCTCAACACCGGGGAGCTGTTTTTT.

The chain has TRBV9 and TRBJ1-5, with D possibly TRBD1 on 6 matching bases. Germline CDR1 is SGDLS and CDR2 is YYNGEE. The CDR3 has 15 residues. With 5 bases removed from V and 5 bases from J, the gap between germline ends came to 17 bases. In DNA, the CDR3 is TGTGCCAGCAGTGCCGAGGGGGAACCCGATCAGCCCCAGCATTTT. Protein: CASSAEGEPDQPQHF.

V gene TRBV20-1 combines with J gene TRBJ2-1; weak D call: TRBD1 (5 bases). V gave up 5 bases and J gave up 8 bases, with 10 bases separating them. The length of the CDR3 is 11 residues. Germline V gene data show CDR1 as DFQATT and CDR2 as SNEGSKA (reference sequence). CDR3 amino acids: CSAGRADEQFF. CDR3 sequence (DNA): TGCAGTGCTGGCAGGGCCGATGAGCAGTTCTTC.

The chain links TRBV5-1 to TRBJ1-1; 8 bases line up with TRBD1. The CDR3 extends over 16 amino acids. V dropped 4 bases and J dropped 0; count of bases not matched to a gene: 8. CDR1 SGHRS and CDR2 YFSETQ come from the germline V gene. The DNA for the CDR3 is TGCGCCAGCAGCGGCGGACAGGGCGGGCTGAACACTGAAGCTTTCTTT. Translated, it gives CASSGGQGGLNTEAFF.

The chain is built from TRBV5-6 and TRBJ2-2; the D gene is possibly TRBD2 (6 bases). The CDR3 has 14 amino acids. V was cut by 7 bases and J by 5 bases, with 15 bases left in between. The germline CDR1 and CDR2 sequences are SGHDT and YYEEEE. This chain's CDR3 is CASCNLGGTGELFF. The CDR3, as DNA: TGTGCCAGCTGCAATCTGGGAGGTACCGGGGAGCTGTTTTTT.

This rearrangement joins TRBV2 to TRBJ2-7; perhaps TRBD1 as D (6 bases). CDR1 and CDR2 from the germline V gene are SNHLY and FYNNEI. The CDR3 is 12 amino acids. V gave up 7 bases and J gave up 2 bases, with 9 bases separating them. CDR3 protein: CASTDRAYEQYF. The CDR3 DNA is TGTGCCAGCACGGACAGAGCCTACGAGCAGTACTTC.

On this clone: Sequence at one end of the junction differs from germline and may be a read error. This chain joins TRBV19 and TRBJ2-2; 11 nucleotides align to TRBD2. The CDR3 covers 17 residues. Looked up from germline, CDR1 is LNHDA and CDR2 is SQIVND (reference sequence). CDR3: CASREFVAGGNTVELFF. CDR3 in DNA: TGTGCCAGTAGAGAGTTTGTAGCGGGAGGGAACACCGTGGAGCTGTTTTTT.

A single count supports this clone. The chain links TRBV5-1 to TRBJ1-2, with no clear D. V was trimmed by 1 base and J by 7 bases, leaving 11 bases between them. Germline CDR1 is SGHRS and CDR2 is YFSETQ. This CDR3 contains 13 residues. CDR3 nucleotide sequence: TGCGCCAGCAGCTTGATGTCGGGGAGTGGCTACACCTTC. Translation gives CASSLMSGSGYTF. Supplemented by reference TRBV5-1 and TRBJ1-2, the full variable domain reads KAGVTQTPRYLIKTRGQQVTLSCSPISGHRSVSWYQQTPGQGLQFLFEYFSETQRNKGNFPGRFSGRQFSNSRSEMNVSTLELGDSALYLCASSLMSGSGYTFGSGTRLTVV.

The CDR3 is CASSLSASGSNEQFF. The CDR3 nucleotides read TGTGCCAGCAGTTTATCAGCTAGCGGGAGTAATGAGCAGTTCTTC. The J gene is TRBJ2-1, the V gene TRBV28; 10 nucleotides align to TRBD2. Looked up from germline, CDR1 is MDHEN and CDR2 is SYDVKM. After removal of 1 base from V and 7 bases from J, the junction contained 4 bases not matched to a gene. This CDR3 contains 15 residues.

The CDR3 sequence is CASSRGSTATDTQYF. The CDR3 coding sequence is TGTGCCAGTAGTAGAGGGTCTACGGCAACAGATACGCAGTATTTT. J is TRBJ2-3 and V is TRBV19; the D gene is possibly TRBD2 (5 bases). The CDR3 contains 15 residues. CDR1 and CDR2 from the germline V gene are LNHDA and SQIVND (reference sequence). With 4 bases removed from V and 3 bases from J, the gap between germline ends came to 14 bases.

The V gene is TRBV27, the J gene TRBJ1-1; TRBD1 matches at 8 bases. V lost 6 bases, J lost 4 bases, and 7 bases stayed unmatched. The CDR3 runs to 14 residues. Germline V lookup: CDR1 MNHEY, CDR2 SMNVEV (reference sequence). The CDR3 sequence is CASSSDRVTTEAFF. The CDR3, as DNA: TGTGCCAGCAGCTCGGACAGGGTGACCACTGAAGCTTTCTTT.

The chain has TRBV19 and TRBJ1-5; D unresolved. CDR1 and CDR2 from the germline V gene are LNHDA and SQIVND (reference sequence). Between the trimmed V and J ends, which lost 5 bases and 4 bases, there was a span of 9 bases. The CDR3 runs to 13 residues. CDR3 in amino acids: CASSLRHNQPQHF. The DNA for the CDR3 is TGTGCCAGTAGTCTTAGACATAATCAGCCCCAGCATTTT.

The rearrangement joins TRBV9 to TRBJ2-7, with D perhaps TRBD2 (6 bases). The germline gives CDR1 SGDLS, CDR2 YYNGEE. This CDR3 comprises 14 residues. The germline V and J ends were trimmed by 4 bases and 5 bases, with 16 bases remaining between them. The DNA for the CDR3 is TGTGCCAGCAGCCCTCCCGGGGGTCGGAACGAGCAGTACTTC. Protein: CASSPPGGRNEQYF. Variable domain in full (rest from reference TRBV9 and TRBJ2-7): DSGVTQTPKHLITATGQRVTLRCSPRSGDLSVYWYQQSLDQGLQFLIQYYNGEERAKGNILERFSAQQFPDLHSELNLSSLELGDSALYFCASSPPGGRNEQYFGPGTRLTVT.